A single count supports the clone carrying this TCR beta chain. Its antigen is currently unknown. TCRdb keeps only in-frame clones here, not all; method: immunoSEQ multiplex PCR. The table shows some 86,000 clones, with roughly 85% occurring only once. This sample is part of a study of OX40 agonist ivuxolimab in advanced cancers. Turning to the study itself: Dose-escalation patients' cancers were hepatocellular carcinoma, melanoma, renal cell or head and neck cancer. Therapy given before enrollment (anti-PD-1, anti-PD-L1 or anti-CTLA-4) was allowed, and 30% to 50% had some. Overall study results and limits: The study found that CD8+ T cells averaged more expanded clones than CD4+. At 0.1-3.0 mg/kg, partial responders had clonal expansion among the lowest observed.

The CDR3 length is 14 residues. Germline V gene sequence: CDR1 ENHRY, CDR2 SYGVKD. The ends were cut back, 3 bases at V and 0 bases at J, with 8 bases in the middle. V usage is TRBV10-3 and J usage is TRBJ1-1; D gene uncertain. This receptor was taken from an adult with an advanced solid tumor such as melanoma, head and neck, liver or kidney cancer. Sample: CD4+ or CD8+ T cells sorted from blood, taken in a trial of the OX40 agonist ivuxolimab. CDR3 sequence (DNA): TGTGCCATCAGTGATAACTCCGTGAACACTGAAGCTTTCTTT. As protein: CAISDNSVNTEAFF.